The T cell receptor beta chain described here comes from a study of T cells in tuberculosis. The wider study: T cells were selected with CD1B tetramers loaded with glucose monomycolate. Study outcomes and limitations: Samples were chosen by availability of cryopreserved specimens. Shorter CDR3-alpha in active tuberculosis partly drove smaller distances.

About this clone: What it binds is not known.

CDR1 and CDR2 (germline): SGHRS, YFSETQ. The CDR3 has 14 residues. V was pared by 0 bases and J by 2 bases, with 9 bases between. Repertoires were generated with immunoSEQ multiplex PCR, while TCRdb's copy carries only in-frame clones and drops some. In the table there are fewer than 35,000 clones, approximately 85% of which are singletons. The time point: new active TB diagnosis, blood taken before or within 7 days of starting treatment. Positive smear microscopy and/or M. tuberculosis culture confirmed active disease. This specimen consisted of PBMCs, obtained at tuberculosis diagnosis. The rearrangement links TRBV5-1 to TRBJ2-7; D unclear. The sequence was collected from an adult with tuberculosis. The CDR3 is CASSLDTQAYEQYF. The CDR3 region has the DNA TGCGCCAGCAGCTTGGACACTCAGGCCTACGAGCAGTACTTC.